This T cell receptor (beta chain) was sequenced during a study of blood T cell repertoires in COVID-19. Study at large: COVID-19 samples, acute and convalescent, were from the United States, Italy and Spain.

Trimming removed 5 bases from V and 4 bases from J, with 11 bases in between. This CDR3 contains 13 residues. CDR1 MRHNA and CDR2 SNTAGT come from the germline V gene. Data came from immunoSEQ multiplex PCR; TCRdb stores just in-frame clones and leaves some out. The table records about 120,000 clones, over 65% of them present only once. Sequences were obtained from peripheral blood. This sequence was found in a woman in her sixties or seventies with acute or convalescent COVID-19. The V gene is TRBV6-4, the J gene TRBJ2-5, with D perhaps TRBD1 (6 bases). CDR3 DNA sequence: TGTGCCAGCAGTCCCTCCAGGGGAGAGACCCAGTACTTC. It encodes CASSPSRGETQYF.